The present entry profiles one TCR beta chain with its context. The CDR3 length is 15 residues. CDR1 is LNHDA and CDR2 is SQIVND in the germline V gene (reference sequence). V was pared by 10 bases and J by 7 bases, with 16 bases of the junction left unmatched. This sample is drawn from a study of blood T cell repertoires in COVID-19. Study at large: There were acute and convalescent COVID-19 samples, and they came from the United States, Italy and Spain. PBMCs, B-cell-depleted T cells, or T cells were the source of the cDNA or gDNA that made up the material.

Original processing notes: Scientists estimated how many nucleated cells there were by amplifying reference gene primers. Assay used: immunoSEQ multiplex PCR; TCRdb lists only in-frame clones, some missing. Clone size and the V and J calls come from that table; the DNA yielded D and trimming. Counted here are over 200,000 clones, roughly 91% occurring once; the ten biggest clones make up 0.95% to 1%. This sequence was found in a woman aged 40 to 50 who had recovered from COVID-19. The sequencing sample was made of peripheral blood. The chain couples TRBV19 to TRBJ1-3; TRBD1 matches 7 bases. The CDR3 sequence is CATSTLRGSGNTIYF. CDR3 nucleotides: TGTGCCACCTCGACGCTCAGGGGGAGTGGTAACACCATATATTTT.